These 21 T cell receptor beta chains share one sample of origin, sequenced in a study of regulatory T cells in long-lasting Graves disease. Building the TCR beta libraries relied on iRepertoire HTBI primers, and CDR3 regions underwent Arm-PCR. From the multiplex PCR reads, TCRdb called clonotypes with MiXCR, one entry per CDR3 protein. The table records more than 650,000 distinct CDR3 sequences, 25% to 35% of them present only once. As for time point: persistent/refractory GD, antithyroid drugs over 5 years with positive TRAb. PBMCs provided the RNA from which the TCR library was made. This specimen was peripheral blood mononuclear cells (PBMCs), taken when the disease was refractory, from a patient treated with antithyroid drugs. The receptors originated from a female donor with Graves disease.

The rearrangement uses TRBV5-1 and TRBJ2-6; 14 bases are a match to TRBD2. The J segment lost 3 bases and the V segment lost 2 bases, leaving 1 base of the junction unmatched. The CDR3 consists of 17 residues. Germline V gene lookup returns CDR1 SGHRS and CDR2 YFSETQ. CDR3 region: CASSFGLAGGGANVLTF. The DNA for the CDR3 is TGCGCCAGCAGCTTTGGACTAGCGGGAGGTGGGGCCAACGTCCTGACTTTC.

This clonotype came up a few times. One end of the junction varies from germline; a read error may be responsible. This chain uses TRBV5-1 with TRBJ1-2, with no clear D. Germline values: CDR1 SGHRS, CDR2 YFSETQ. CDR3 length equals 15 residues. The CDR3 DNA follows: TGCGCCAGCAGATCGACCCGGCAAACTAACTATGGCTACATCTTC. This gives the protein CASRSTRQTNYGYIF.

The CDR3 loop reads CSGRQENTGELFF. In nucleotides, the CDR3 is TGCAGTGGGAGGCAGGAGAACACCGGGGAGCTGTTTTTT. The J gene is TRBJ2-2, the V gene TRBV20-1, with a weak D call TRBD2 (5 bases). CDR1 is DFQATT, CDR2 SNEGSKA, per germline (reference sequence). Trimming cost V 7 bases and J 1 base, with 10 bases left between them. The CDR3 is 13 amino acids.

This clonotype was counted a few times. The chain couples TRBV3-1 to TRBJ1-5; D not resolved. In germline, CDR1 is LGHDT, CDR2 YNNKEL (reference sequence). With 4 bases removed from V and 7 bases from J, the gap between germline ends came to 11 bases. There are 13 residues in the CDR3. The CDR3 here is CASSRLEEQPQHF. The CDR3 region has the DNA TGTGCCAGCAGCCGCCTGGAAGAGCAGCCCCAGCATTTT.

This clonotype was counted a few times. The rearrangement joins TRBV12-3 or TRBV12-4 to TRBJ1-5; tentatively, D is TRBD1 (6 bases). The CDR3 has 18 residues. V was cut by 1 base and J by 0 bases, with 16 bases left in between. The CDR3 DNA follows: TGTGCCAGCAGTTTAGACCGACGGTGGACAGATAGCAATCAGCCCCAGCATTTT. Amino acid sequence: CASSLDRRWTDSNQPQHF.

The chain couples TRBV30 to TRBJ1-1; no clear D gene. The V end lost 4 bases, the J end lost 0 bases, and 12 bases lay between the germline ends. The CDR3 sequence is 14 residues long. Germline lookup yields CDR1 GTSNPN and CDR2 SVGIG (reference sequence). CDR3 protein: CAWKRAMMNTEAFF. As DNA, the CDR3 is TGTGCCTGGAAAAGGGCGATGATGAACACTGAAGCTTTCTTT.

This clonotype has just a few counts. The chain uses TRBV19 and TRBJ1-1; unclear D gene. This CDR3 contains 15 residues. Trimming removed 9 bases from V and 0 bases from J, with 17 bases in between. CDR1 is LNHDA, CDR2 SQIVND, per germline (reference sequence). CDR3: CASRKLAGLNTEAFF. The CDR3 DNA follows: TGTGCCAGCCGGAAGTTGGCAGGACTGAACACTGAAGCTTTCTTT.

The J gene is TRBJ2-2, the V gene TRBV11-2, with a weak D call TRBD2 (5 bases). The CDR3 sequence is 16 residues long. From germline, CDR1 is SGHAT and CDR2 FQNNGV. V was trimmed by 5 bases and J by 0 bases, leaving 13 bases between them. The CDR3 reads CASSPVSGPNTGELFF. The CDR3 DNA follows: TGTGCCAGCAGCCCCGTCAGCGGTCCGAACACCGGGGAGCTGTTTTTT.

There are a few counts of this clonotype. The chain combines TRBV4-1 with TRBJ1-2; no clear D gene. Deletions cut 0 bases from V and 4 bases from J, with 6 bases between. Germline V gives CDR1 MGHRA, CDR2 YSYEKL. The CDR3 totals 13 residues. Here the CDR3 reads CASSQEPGYGYTF. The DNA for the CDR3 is TGCGCCAGCAGCCAAGAACCAGGCTATGGCTACACCTTC.

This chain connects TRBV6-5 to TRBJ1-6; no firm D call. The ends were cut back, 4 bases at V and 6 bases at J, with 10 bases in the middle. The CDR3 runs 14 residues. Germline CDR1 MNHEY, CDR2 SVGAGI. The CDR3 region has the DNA TGTGCCAGCAGTTCTCCGGCGGGTAATTCACCCCTCCACTTT. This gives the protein CASSSPAGNSPLHF.

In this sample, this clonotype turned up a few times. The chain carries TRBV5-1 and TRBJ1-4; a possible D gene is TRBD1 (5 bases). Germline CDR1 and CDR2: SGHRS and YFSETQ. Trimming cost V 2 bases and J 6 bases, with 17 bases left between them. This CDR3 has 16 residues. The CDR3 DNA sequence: TGCGCCAGCAGCTTCAGTTCCGCCAGGGAGGATGAAAAACTGTTTTTT. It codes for CASSFSSAREDEKLFF.

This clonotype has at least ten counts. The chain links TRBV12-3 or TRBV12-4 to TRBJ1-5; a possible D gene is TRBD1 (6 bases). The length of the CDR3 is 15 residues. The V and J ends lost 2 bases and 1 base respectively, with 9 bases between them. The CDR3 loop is CASSLTGLSNQPQHF. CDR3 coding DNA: TGTGCCAGCAGTTTAACAGGGTTAAGCAATCAGCCCCAGCATTTT.

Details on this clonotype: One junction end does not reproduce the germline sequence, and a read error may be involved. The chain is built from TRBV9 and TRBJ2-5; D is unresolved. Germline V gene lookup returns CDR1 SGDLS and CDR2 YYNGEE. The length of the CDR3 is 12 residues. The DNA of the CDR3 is TGTGCCAGCAGCGATTCCCAAGCGACCCAGTACTTC. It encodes CASSDSQATQYF.

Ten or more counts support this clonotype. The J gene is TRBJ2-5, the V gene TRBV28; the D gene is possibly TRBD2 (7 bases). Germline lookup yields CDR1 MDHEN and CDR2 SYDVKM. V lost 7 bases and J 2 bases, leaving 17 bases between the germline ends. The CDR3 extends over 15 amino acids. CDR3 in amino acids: CASIHAGATQETQYF. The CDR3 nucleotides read TGTGCCAGCATCCATGCGGGGGCTACTCAAGAGACCCAGTACTTC.

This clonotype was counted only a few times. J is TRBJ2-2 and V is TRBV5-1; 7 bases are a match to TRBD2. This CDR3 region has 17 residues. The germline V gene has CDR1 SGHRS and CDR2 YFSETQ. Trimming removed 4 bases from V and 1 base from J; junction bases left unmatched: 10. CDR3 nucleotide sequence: TGCGCCAGCAGCCCCTCTAGCGGACCACTGAACACCGGGGAGCTGTTTTTT. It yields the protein CASSPSSGPLNTGELFF.

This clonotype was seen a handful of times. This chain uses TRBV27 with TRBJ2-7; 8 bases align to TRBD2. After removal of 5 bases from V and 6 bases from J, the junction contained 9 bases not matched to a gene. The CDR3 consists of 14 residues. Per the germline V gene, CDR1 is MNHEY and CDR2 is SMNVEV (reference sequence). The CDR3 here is CASSRSGNGLEQYF. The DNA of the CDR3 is TGTGCCAGCAGTCGTAGCGGGAATGGTCTCGAGCAGTACTTC.

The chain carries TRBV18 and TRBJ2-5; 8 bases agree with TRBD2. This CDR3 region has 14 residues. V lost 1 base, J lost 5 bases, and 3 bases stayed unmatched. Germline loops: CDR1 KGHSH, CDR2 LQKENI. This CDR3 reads CASSPLASGETQYF. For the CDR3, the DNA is TGTGCCAGCTCACCACTGGCTAGCGGGGAGACCCAGTACTTC.

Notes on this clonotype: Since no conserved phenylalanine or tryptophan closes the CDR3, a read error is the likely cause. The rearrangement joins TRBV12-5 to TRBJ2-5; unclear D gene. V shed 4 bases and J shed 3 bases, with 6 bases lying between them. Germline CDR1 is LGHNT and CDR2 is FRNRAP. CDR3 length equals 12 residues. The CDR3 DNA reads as TGTGCTAGTGGTTGGAGTGAAGAGACCCAGTACCTC. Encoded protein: CASGWSEETQYL.

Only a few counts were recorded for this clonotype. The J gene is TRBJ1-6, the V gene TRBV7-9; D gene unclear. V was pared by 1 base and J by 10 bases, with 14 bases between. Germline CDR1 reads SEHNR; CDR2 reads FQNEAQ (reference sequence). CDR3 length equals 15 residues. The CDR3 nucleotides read TGTGCCAGCAGCTTAGAGGGAGACATTAAATCACCCCTCCACTTT. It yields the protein CASSLEGDIKSPLHF.

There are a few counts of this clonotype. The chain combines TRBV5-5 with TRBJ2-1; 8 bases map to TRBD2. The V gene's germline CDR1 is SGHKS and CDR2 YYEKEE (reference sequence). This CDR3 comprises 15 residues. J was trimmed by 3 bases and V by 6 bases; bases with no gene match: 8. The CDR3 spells CASTPGLGVYNEQFF. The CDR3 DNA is TGTGCCAGCACCCCGGGACTAGGGGTCTACAATGAGCAGTTCTTC.

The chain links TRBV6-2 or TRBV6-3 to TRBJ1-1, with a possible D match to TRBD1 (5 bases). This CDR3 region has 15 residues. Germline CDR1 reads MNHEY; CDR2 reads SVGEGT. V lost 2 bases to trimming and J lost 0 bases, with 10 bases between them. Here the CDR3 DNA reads TGTGCCAGCAGTTACGACAGAATAATGAACACTGAAGCTTTCTTT. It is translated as CASSYDRIMNTEAFF.